A single sample gave rise to the 13 T cell receptor beta chains below, sequenced in a study of blood T cell repertoires in COVID-19. The table came from immunoSEQ multiplex PCR; TCRdb's copy has only in-frame clones and leaves some out. Of 75,000 to 100,000 clones detected, 80% to 90% appear once; the ten largest clones hold 15%. The sequenced material came from peripheral blood. These receptors were taken from a human donor in a cohort sampled during active COVID-19.

This clone has only a few counts. V is TRBV3-1 (or the pseudogene TRBV3-2) and J is TRBJ1-4, with D hard to call. The CDR3 sequence is 14 residues long. CDR1 and CDR2 from the germline V gene are LGHDT and YNNKEL (reference sequence). Between the trimmed V and J ends, which lost 2 bases and 8 bases, there was a span of 12 bases. CDR3 protein: CASSQYGDREKLFF. The CDR3 region has the DNA TGTGCCAGCAGCCAATACGGAGATAGGGAAAAACTGTTTTTT.

V is TRBV28 and J is TRBJ2-7; 7 positions agree with TRBD1. The CDR3 is 14 residues long. Germline V gene sequence: CDR1 MDHEN, CDR2 SYDVKM. Trimming at V came to 6 bases and at J to 3 bases, leaving 8 bases not matched to a gene. The CDR3 DNA sequence: TGTGCCAGCAGGGGACAGCTTACACGCTACGAGCAGTACTTC. It specifies CASRGQLTRYEQYF.

V and J are TRBV29-1 and TRBJ2-3, with TRBD1 as a possible D gene (5 bases). Trimming took off 7 bases at V and 0 bases at J, with 14 bases between the two ends. The CDR3 totals 14 residues. CDR1 is SQVTM, CDR2 ANQGSEA, per germline. CDR3 DNA sequence: TGCAGCGGCAAAAGGGGAACGAGCACAGATACGCAGTATTTT. Its translation: CSGKRGTSTDTQYF.

The gene calls are TRBV2 and TRBJ1-3; perhaps TRBD1 as D (5 bases). The CDR3 is 13 amino acids. CDR1 and CDR2 from the germline V gene are SNHLY and FYNNEI. V was trimmed by 6 bases and J by 5 bases, leaving 11 bases between them. The CDR3: CASSKQGRNTIYF. DNA for the CDR3: TGTGCCAGCAGCAAGCAGGGTAGAAACACCATATATTTT.

The J gene is TRBJ2-1, the V gene TRBV24-1; 11 bases are shared with TRBD1. Germline V gene lookup returns CDR1 KGHDR and CDR2 SFDVKD. The length of the CDR3 is 16 residues. Unmatched junction bases numbered 7, after V lost 3 bases and J lost 7 bases. The CDR3 nucleotides read TGTGCCACCAGTGATCCTAGCGGGACAGGGGGAAATGAGCAGTTCTTC. It yields the protein CATSDPSGTGGNEQFF.

The V gene is TRBV18, the J gene TRBJ1-3, with TRBD1 matching 8 bases. CDR1 is KGHSH and CDR2 is LQKENI in the germline V gene. The CDR3 consists of 15 residues. The V and J ends lost 3 bases and 2 bases, in that order; junction bases with no gene match: 3. The CDR3 is CASSPDRATGNTIYF. The CDR3 DNA reads as TGTGCCAGCTCACCGGACAGGGCCACTGGAAACACCATATATTTT.

This clone was found a few times. V is TRBV28 and J is TRBJ1-4; perhaps TRBD1 as D (5 bases). This CDR3 comprises 15 residues. The germline V gene encodes CDR1 MDHEN and CDR2 SYDVKM. V was trimmed by 2 bases and J by 9 bases, leaving 16 bases between them. DNA of the CDR3: TGTGCCAGCAGTTTACCCTCGGGCAGGGCGCAAAAACTGTTTTTT. Protein: CASSLPSGRAQKLFF.

The V gene is TRBV2, the J gene TRBJ1-4; weak D call: TRBD1 (5 bases). This CDR3 is built from 17 residues. V lost 2 bases to trimming and J lost 6 bases, with 19 bases between them. The germline V gene encodes CDR1 SNHLY and CDR2 FYNNEI. CDR3 nucleotides: TGTGCCAGCAGTGAACGGGGGGGAGGGTTCCAGGATGAAAAACTGTTTTTT. Translated: CASSERGGGFQDEKLFF.

J is TRBJ2-1 and V is TRBV5-4; 10 positions match TRBD1. The germline V gene encodes CDR1 SGHNT and CDR2 YYREEE (reference sequence). V lost 4 bases and J lost 9; bases outside the gene matches: 7. CDR3 length: 14 residues. CDR3 sequence (DNA): TGTGCCAGCAGCCCGGGACAGGGGATTACTGAGCAGTTCTTC. Translated: CASSPGQGITEQFF.

The chain links TRBV19 to TRBJ1-6; D is perhaps TRBD1 (6 bases). The germline V and J ends were trimmed by 7 bases and 8 bases, with 15 bases remaining between them. This CDR3 spans 14 amino acids. The germline CDR1 and CDR2 sequences are LNHDA and SQIVND (reference sequence). CDR3 residues: CASTTSRGYSPLHF. The CDR3 DNA sequence: TGTGCCAGTACCACCTCCAGGGGATATTCACCCCTCCACTTT.

The chain joins TRBV7-3 to TRBJ2-5, with D uncertain. The CDR3 is 13 residues long. The germline gives CDR1 SGHTA, CDR2 FQGTGA. Between the trimmed V and J ends, which lost 5 bases and 4 bases, there was a span of 11 bases. In DNA, the CDR3 is TGTGCCAGCAGCCCAAATTGGGCAGAGACCCAGTACTTC. Encoded protein: CASSPNWAETQYF.

This clone was found once. The rearrangement joins TRBV6-4 to TRBJ1-5; D is undetermined. V lost 0 bases and J lost 0, with 9 bases in between. This CDR3 is 16 amino acids long. The V gene's germline CDR1 is MRHNA and CDR2 SNTAGT. The CDR3 reads CASSDSYSPSNQPQHF. DNA for the CDR3: TGTGCCAGCAGTGACTCCTACAGCCCTAGCAATCAGCCCCAGCATTTT.

This chain connects TRBV18 to TRBJ2-5; TRBD2 matches at 7 bases. This CDR3 spans 13 amino acids. Germline assignment: CDR1 KGHSH and CDR2 LQKENI. V lost 2 bases to trimming and J lost 4 bases; unmatched junction nucleotides: 1. CDR3 sequence reads: CASSPGLGETQYF. In DNA, the CDR3 is TGTGCCAGCTCACCAGGACTAGGAGAGACCCAGTACTTC.